This TCR beta chain was profiled in a study of PD-1 blockade in classical Hodgkin lymphoma. In the study overall: Patients were administered nivolumab (3 mg/kg intravenously) every 2 weeks.

Regarding the study as a whole: Whatever underlies the repertoire differences (possibly disease activity or prior therapy) remains undefined.

Clones were sequenced by immunoSEQ multiplex PCR, and TCRdb holds only the in-frame ones, with some missing. This table holds around 20,000 clones, less than 75% found once. A remark on this clone: Its antigen is unidentified.

CDR1 SGHDT and CDR2 YYEEEE come from the germline V gene. The CDR3 covers 11 residues. Trimming removed 4 bases from V and 4 bases from J, with 6 bases in between. Regarding time point: cycle 4 day 1 (C4D1), after 6 weeks of nivolumab. Exposure to brentuximab vedotin varied, and each patient had relapsed following autologous stem cell transplantation. This rearrangement joins TRBV5-6 to TRBJ2-7; D possibly corresponds to TRBD2 (5 bases). This receptor was obtained from a human donor with classical Hodgkin lymphoma. Sequenced here: peripheral blood mononuclear cells (PBMCs), sampled before the fourth cycle of nivolumab. CDR3 in amino acids: CASSEGYEQYF. The DNA of the CDR3 is TGTGCCAGCAGCGAGGGATACGAGCAGTACTTC.